The 8 T cell receptor beta chains below come from one sample, sequenced in a study of human T cells and chemical hapten exposure (TCRdb year 2021). The receptor library was made with RACE. The reads were generated on a NextSeq 500. The raw public reads went through TCRdb reprocessing: fastp at Q25, MiXCR clone calling, in-frame beta chains kept. Here each entry gathers all rows of one CDR3 protein and keeps the most common genes and DNA. This sample has approximately 100,000 distinct CDR3 sequences in its table, and 11% of those were observed once. Clones ranked in the top ten supply 3% to 4.5% of the sample. The label giving this sample's time point can be read as: patch test 1, 2 weeks after DPC sensitization. The treatment or condition label of this sample denotes: therapeutic diphenylcyclopropenone sensitization with weekly scalp DPC. The sample was whole blood, taken in connection with sensitization to the hapten diphenylcyclopropenone (DPC). Source of these receptors: a woman in her forties with alopecia areata. Some clones in this sample may be carry-over from other donors' samples.

There are a few counts of this clonotype. The rearrangement links TRBV12-3 or TRBV12-4 to TRBJ1-1; D is perhaps TRBD1 (5 bases). V gave up 8 bases and J gave up 4 bases, with 11 bases separating them. The CDR3 runs 12 residues. The CDR3 nucleotides are TGTGCCAGCTCGGGGGGAAGCACTGAAGCTTTCTTT. It yields the protein CASSGGSTEAFF.

The rearrangement uses TRBV7-6 and TRBJ2-3; TRBD2 might be the D (6 bases). V was clipped by 3 bases and J by 9 bases, with 13 bases between them. The CDR3 is 13 amino acids. The germline gives CDR1 SGHVS, CDR2 FNYEAQ. The CDR3 loop is CASSLGTEGTQYF. The DNA of the CDR3 is TGTGCCAGCAGCTTGGGGACTGAAGGAACGCAGTATTTT.

This clonotype was counted ten times or more. The rearrangement links TRBV6-2 or TRBV6-3 to TRBJ2-7, with a tentative D call TRBD2 (6 bases). The germline V and J ends were trimmed by 5 bases and 5 bases, with 16 bases remaining between them. This CDR3 has 14 amino acids. In germline, CDR1 is MNHEY, CDR2 SVGEGT. CDR3 sequence: CASSGGLGIHEQYF. The DNA of the CDR3 is TGTGCCAGCAGTGGGGGACTTGGCATCCACGAGCAGTACTTC.

This chain connects TRBV28 to TRBJ2-6; TRBD1 is a possible D gene (6 bases). V was clipped by 10 bases and J by 0 bases, with 16 bases between them. This CDR3 has 16 amino acids. Germline V gene data show CDR1 as MDHEN and CDR2 as SYDVKM. DNA of the CDR3: TGTGCCACAAAACAGGGACCTCGCTCTGGGGCCAACGTCCTGACTTTC. Residues: CATKQGPRSGANVLTF. The full variable domain, in which reference TRBV28 and TRBJ2-6 provide the parts outside the CDR3, is DVKVTQSSRYLVKRTGEKVFLECVQDMDHENMFWYRQDPGLGLRLIYFSYDVKMKEKGDIPEGYSVSREKKERFSLILESASTNQTSMYLCATKQGPRSGANVLTFGAGSRLTVL.

The chain couples TRBV6-1 to TRBJ1-2; unclear D gene. The V gene lost 1 base and the J gene lost 11 bases, with 8 bases spanning the gap. Germline CDR1 MNHNS, CDR2 SASEGT. The CDR3 is made up of 11 amino acids. CDR3 nucleotides: TGTGCCAGCAGTGAAGGTGTTGGGTACACCTTC. Translated: CASSEGVGYTF.

This clonotype has just a few counts. The rearrangement links TRBV18 to TRBJ2-1, with D unclear. With 3 bases removed from V and 2 bases from J, the gap between germline ends came to 11 bases. Germline V gives CDR1 KGHSH, CDR2 LQKENI. CDR3 length: 15 amino acids. The CDR3 protein is CASSPVSIAYNEQFF. CDR3 sequence (DNA): TGTGCCAGCTCACCGGTTAGCATAGCCTACAATGAGCAGTTCTTC.

This clonotype has just a few counts. The chain employs TRBV6-2 or TRBV6-3 and TRBJ2-5, with TRBD2 as a possible D gene (6 bases). The V gene lost 5 bases and the J gene lost 0 bases, with 19 bases spanning the gap. Germline V gene sequence: CDR1 MNHEY, CDR2 SVGEGT. The CDR3 contains 17 residues. This chain's CDR3 is CASSQPGAGSYQETQYF. The CDR3 DNA sequence: TGTGCCAGCAGTCAACCCGGGGCGGGGTCTTACCAAGAGACCCAGTACTTC.

In its sample, this clonotype was seen a few times. The chain employs TRBV1 and TRBJ2-2; no check of the table's D call, TRBD2, against the DNA was made. TRBV1 is given as a pseudogene. The CDR3 extends over 16 amino acids. CDR3 nucleotides: TGCACCAGCAGCCCGTCCCGGACTAGCTGGGGCGGGGAGCTGTTTTTT. It codes for CTSSPSRTSWGGELFF.